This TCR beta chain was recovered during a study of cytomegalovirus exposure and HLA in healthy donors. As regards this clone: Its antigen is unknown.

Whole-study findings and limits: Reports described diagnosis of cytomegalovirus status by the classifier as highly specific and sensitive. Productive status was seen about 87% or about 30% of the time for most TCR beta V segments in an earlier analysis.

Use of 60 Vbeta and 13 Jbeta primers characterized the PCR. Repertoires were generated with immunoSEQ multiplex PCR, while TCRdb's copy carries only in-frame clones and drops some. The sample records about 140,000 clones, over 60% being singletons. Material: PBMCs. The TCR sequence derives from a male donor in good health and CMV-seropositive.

The CDR3: CASKIQANTEAFF. CDR3 nucleotide sequence: TGTGCCAGCAAAATTCAGGCGAACACTGAAGCTTTCTTT. This sequence joins TRBV2 and TRBJ1-1; D unresolved. V dropped 7 bases and J dropped 1 base, with 10 bases sitting between them. CDR3 length: 13 amino acids. CDR1 SNHLY and CDR2 FYNNEI come from the germline V gene.